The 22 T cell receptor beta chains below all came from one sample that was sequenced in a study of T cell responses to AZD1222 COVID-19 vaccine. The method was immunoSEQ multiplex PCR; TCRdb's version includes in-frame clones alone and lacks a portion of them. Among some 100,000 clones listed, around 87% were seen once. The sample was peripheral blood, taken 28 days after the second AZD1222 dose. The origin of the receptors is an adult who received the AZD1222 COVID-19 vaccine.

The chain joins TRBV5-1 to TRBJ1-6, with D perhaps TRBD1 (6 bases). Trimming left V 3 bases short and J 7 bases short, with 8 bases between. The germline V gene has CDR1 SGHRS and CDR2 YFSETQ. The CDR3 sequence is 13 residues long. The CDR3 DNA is TGCGCCAGCAGCTGGGACAAAAATTCACCCCTCCACTTT. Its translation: CASSWDKNSPLHF.

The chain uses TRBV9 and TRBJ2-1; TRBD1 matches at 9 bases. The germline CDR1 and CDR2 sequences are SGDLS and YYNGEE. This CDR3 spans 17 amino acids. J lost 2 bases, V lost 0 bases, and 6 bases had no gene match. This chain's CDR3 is CASSVGSRDRAYNEQFF. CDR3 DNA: TGTGCCAGCAGCGTAGGATCCCGGGACAGGGCCTACAATGAGCAGTTCTTC.

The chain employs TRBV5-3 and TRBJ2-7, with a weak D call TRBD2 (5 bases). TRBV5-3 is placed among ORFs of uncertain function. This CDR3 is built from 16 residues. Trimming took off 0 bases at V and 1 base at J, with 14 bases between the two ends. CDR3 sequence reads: CARSLAPADPSYEQYF. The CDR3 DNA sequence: TGTGCCAGAAGCTTGGCTCCAGCGGATCCGTCCTACGAGCAGTACTTC.

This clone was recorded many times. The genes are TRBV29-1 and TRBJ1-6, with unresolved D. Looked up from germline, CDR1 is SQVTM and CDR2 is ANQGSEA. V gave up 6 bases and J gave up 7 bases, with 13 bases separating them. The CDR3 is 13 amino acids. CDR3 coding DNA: TGCAGCGTCCGCGGGCAGGAAAATTCACCCCTCCACTTT. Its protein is CSVRGQENSPLHF.

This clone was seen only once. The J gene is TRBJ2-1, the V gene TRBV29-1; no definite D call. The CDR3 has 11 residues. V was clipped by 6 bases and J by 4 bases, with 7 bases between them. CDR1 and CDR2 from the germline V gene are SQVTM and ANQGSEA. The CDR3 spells CSVELYNEQFF. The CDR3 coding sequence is TGCAGCGTAGAGCTTTACAATGAGCAGTTCTTC.

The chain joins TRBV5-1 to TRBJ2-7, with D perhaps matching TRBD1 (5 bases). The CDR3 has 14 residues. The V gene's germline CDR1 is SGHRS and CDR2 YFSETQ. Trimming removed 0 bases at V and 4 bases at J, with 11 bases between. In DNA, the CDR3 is TGCGCCAGCAGCTTGGGCCAGGGCAAGTACGAGCAGTACTTC. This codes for CASSLGQGKYEQYF.

CDR3 in amino acids: CASSQAATNEKLFF. CDR3 DNA sequence: TGTGCCAGCAGCCAAGCAGCAACTAATGAAAAACTGTTTTTT. V gene TRBV3-1 (or the pseudogene TRBV3-2) combines with J gene TRBJ1-4; D is ambiguous. Germline V gene lookup returns CDR1 LGHDT and CDR2 YNNKEL (reference sequence). CDR3 length equals 14 residues. V was shortened by 1 base and J by 0 bases, with 3 bases between the two germline ends.

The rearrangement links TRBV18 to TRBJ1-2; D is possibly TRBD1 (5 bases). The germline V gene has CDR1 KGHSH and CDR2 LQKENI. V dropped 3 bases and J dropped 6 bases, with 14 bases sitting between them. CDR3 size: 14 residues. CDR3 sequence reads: CASSPRGGSDGYTF. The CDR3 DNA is TGTGCCAGCTCACCTCGGGGGGGTAGTGATGGCTACACCTTC.

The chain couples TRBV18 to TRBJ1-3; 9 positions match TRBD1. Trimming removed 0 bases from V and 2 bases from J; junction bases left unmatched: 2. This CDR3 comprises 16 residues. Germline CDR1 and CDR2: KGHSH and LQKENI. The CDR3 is CASSPPGDRAGNTIYF. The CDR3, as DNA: TGTGCCAGCTCACCACCCGGGGACAGGGCTGGAAACACCATATATTTT.

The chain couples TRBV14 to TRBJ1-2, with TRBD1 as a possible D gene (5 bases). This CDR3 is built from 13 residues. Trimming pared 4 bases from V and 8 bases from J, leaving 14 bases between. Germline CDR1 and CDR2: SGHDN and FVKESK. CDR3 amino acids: CASSRRGLKGYTF. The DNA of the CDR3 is TGTGCCAGCAGCCGAAGGGGCCTAAAAGGCTACACCTTC.

Written as DNA, the CDR3 is TGTGCCAGCAGCTTACGCCGACACCTCTCTAATGAAAAACTGTTTTTT. The encoded protein is CASSLRRHLSNEKLFF. This chain links TRBV7-9 with TRBJ1-4; D is unresolved. With 2 bases removed from V and 3 bases from J, the gap between germline ends came to 13 bases. This CDR3 is 16 amino acids long. Germline assignment: CDR1 SEHNR and CDR2 FQNEAQ (reference sequence).

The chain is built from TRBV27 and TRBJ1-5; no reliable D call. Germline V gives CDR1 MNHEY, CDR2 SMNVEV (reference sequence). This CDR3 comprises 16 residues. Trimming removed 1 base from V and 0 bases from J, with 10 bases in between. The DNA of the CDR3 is TGTGCCAGCAGTTTATTGTCAGGCGATAGCAATCAGCCCCAGCATTTT. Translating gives CASSLLSGDSNQPQHF.

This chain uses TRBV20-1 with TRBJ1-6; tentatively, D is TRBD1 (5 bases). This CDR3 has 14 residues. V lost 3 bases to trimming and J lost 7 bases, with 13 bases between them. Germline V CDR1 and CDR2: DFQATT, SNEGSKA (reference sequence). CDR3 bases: TGCAGTGCTAGTGATATGGCAGGGAATTCACCCCTCCACTTT. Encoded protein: CSASDMAGNSPLHF.

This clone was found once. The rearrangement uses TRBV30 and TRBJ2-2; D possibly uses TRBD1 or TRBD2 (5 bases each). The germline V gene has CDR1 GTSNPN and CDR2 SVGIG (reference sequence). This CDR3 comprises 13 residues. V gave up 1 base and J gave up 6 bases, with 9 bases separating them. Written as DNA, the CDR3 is TGTGCCTGGAGTGGAGTGGGGGCCGGGGAGCTGTTTTTT. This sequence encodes CAWSGVGAGELFF.

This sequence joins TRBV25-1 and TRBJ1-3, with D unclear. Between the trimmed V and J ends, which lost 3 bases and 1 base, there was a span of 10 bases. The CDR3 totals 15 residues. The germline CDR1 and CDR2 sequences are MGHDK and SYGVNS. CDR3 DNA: TGTGCCAGCAGTGACAGGTGGGCGTCTGGAAACACCATATATTTT. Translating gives CASSDRWASGNTIYF.

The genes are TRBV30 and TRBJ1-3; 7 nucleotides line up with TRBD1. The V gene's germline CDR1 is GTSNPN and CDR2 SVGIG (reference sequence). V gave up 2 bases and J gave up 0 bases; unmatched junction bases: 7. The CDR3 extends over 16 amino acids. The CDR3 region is CAWSSGQTISGNTIYF. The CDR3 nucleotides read TGTGCCTGGAGTTCGGGACAGACCATCTCTGGAAACACCATATATTTT.

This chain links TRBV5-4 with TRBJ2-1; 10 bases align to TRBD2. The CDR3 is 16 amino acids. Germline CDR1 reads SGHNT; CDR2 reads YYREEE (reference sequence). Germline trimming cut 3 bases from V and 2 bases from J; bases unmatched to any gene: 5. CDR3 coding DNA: TGTGCCAGCAGCTCCACTAGCGGGAAAGCCTACAATGAGCAGTTCTTC. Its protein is CASSSTSGKAYNEQFF.

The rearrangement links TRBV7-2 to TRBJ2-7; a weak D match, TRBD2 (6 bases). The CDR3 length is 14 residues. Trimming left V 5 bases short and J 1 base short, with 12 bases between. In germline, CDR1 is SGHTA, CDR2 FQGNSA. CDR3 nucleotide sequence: TGTGCCAGCAGCCAAAATAGCGGTTCCTACGAGCAGTACTTC. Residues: CASSQNSGSYEQYF.

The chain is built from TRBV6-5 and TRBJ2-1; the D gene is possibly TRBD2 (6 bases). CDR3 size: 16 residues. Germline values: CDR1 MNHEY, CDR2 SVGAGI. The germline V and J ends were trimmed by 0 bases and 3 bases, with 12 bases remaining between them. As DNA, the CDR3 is TGTGCCAGCAGTTACTCGGCGATAGCGGTCTACAATGAGCAGTTCTTC. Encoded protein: CASSYSAIAVYNEQFF.

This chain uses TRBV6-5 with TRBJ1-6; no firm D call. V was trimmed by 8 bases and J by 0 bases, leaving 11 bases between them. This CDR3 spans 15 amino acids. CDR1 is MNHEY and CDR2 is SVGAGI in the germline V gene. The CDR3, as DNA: TGTGCCAGCGATGTCACTGGCTCCTATAATTCACCCCTCCACTTT. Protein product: CASDVTGSYNSPLHF.

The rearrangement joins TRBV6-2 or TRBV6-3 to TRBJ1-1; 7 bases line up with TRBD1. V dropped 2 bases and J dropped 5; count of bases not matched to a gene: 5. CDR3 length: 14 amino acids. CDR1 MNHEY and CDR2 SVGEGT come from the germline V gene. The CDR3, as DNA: TGTGCCAGCAGTTACCAGGGGGGGAGAACTGAAGCTTTCTTT. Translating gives CASSYQGGRTEAFF.

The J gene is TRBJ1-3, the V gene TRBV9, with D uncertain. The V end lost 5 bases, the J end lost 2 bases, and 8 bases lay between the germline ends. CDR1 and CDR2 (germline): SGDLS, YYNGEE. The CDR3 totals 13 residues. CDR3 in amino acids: CASRGITGNTIYF. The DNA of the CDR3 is TGTGCCAGCAGGGGTATAACTGGAAACACCATATATTTT.